These T cell receptor beta chains were read from a single sample in a study of blood T cell repertoires in COVID-19. The method was immunoSEQ multiplex PCR; TCRdb's version includes in-frame clones alone and lacks a portion of them. The table includes over 25,000 clones, approximately 82% detected once. The sequenced sample was peripheral blood. The receptors derive from a man aged 65 to 85 with acute or convalescent COVID-19. Both conserved end residues are part of each CDR3. D genes are given only for firm matches. Clone sizes are given selectively: once, few, many, or a class where the clone is expanded.

clone_size	v_call	d_call	j_call	cdr3_nt	cdr3_aa
once	TRBV11-3	NA	TRBJ1-4	TGTGCCACCCCTACGGGGGGGAGCACAACTAATGAAAAACTGTTTTTT	CATPTGGSTTNEKLFF
once	TRBV2	NA	TRBJ2-7	TGTGCCAGCAGCCCGCCGGGGTGGGAGCAGTACTTC	CASSPPGWEQYF
NA	TRBV5-4	TRBD1	TRBJ2-1	TGTGCCAGCAGCTCGGCGGGACAGGGCTACAATGAGCAGTTCTTC	CASSSAGQGYNEQFF
NA	TRBV7-2	NA	TRBJ1-4	TGTGCCAGCTCCCTGGGGACACCTGTAGAAAAACTGTTTTTT	CASSLGTPVEKLFF
NA	TRBV6-2/TRBV6-3	NA	TRBJ2-1	TGTGCCAGCAGTTACCTCGTACCCCTAAATGAGCAGTTCTTC	CASSYLVPLNEQFF
NA	TRBV6-5	TRBD2	TRBJ2-1	TGTGCCAGCAGTTACTCGGCTAGCGGGGGGGTCAATGAGCAGTTCTTC	CASSYSASGGVNEQFF
NA	TRBV4-2	TRBD1	TRBJ1-4	TGTGCCAGCAGCCCTACCGGGACAGGGGCCGAAAAACTGTTTTTT	CASSPTGTGAEKLFF
NA	TRBV30	TRBD1	TRBJ2-7	TGTGCCTGGAGTGTAAGGGGGCCACCCACCTACGAGCAGTACTTC	CAWSVRGPPTYEQYF
NA	TRBV28	TRBD2	TRBJ2-3	TGTGCCAGCAGTCCTAGACTAGCGGGTAGCACAGATACGCAGTATTTT	CASSPRLAGSTDTQYF
NA	TRBV12-5	TRBD2	TRBJ2-3	TGTGCTAGTGGTTCCGGGACTATCACAGATACGCAGTATTTT	CASGSGTITDTQYF
few	TRBV6-2/TRBV6-3	TRBD1	TRBJ1-4	TGTGCCAGCAGCCGGGACAGTAACGGAAAACTGTTTTTT	CASSRDSNGKLFF
NA	TRBV9	TRBD1	TRBJ1-2	TGTGCCAGCAGCGCTCGACAGGGGTCCGGGGATGGCTACACCTTC	CASSARQGSGDGYTF
once	TRBV10-2	NA	TRBJ1-4	TGCGCCAGCAGAGAACCGGACGCGGGTGAAAAACTGTTTTTT	CASREPDAGEKLFF
NA	TRBV3-1/TRBV3-2	NA	TRBJ1-1	TGTGCCAGCAGCCAAGATCCCGATGGAGGCACTGAAGCTTTCTTT	CASSQDPDGGTEAFF
NA	TRBV7-9	NA	TRBJ2-6	TGTGCCAGCAGCTGTAGTACGCGGGGAAATTGCTCTGGGGCCAACGTCCTGACTTTC	CASSCSTRGNCSGANVLTF
NA	TRBV7-3	TRBD1	TRBJ2-2	TGTGCCAGCAGCGATAACAGGGGGGTGAACACCGGGGAGCTGTTTTTT	CASSDNRGVNTGELFF
few	TRBV6-6	TRBD2	TRBJ2-1	TGTGCCAGCAGTTACCCGACTAGCGGGGGGAATGAGCAGTTCTTC	CASSYPTSGGNEQFF
once	TRBV5-4	NA	TRBJ1-2	TGTGCCAGCAGCTTGGGTCTCCTCTATGGCTACACCTTC	CASSLGLLYGYTF
NA	TRBV7-9	TRBD1	TRBJ1-2	TGTGCCAGCAGCCCCGGGACAGGGGATGCTGGCTACACCTTC	CASSPGTGDAGYTF
NA	TRBV3-1/TRBV3-2	TRBD2	TRBJ2-7	TGTGCCAGCAGCCAAGTGGGGGGACTAGTTTCCTACGAGCAGTACTTC	CASSQVGGLVSYEQYF
NA	TRBV5-1	TRBD1	TRBJ2-7	TGCGCCAGCAGCTTTGACGTGGACAGGGTAGAGCAGTACTTC	CASSFDVDRVEQYF
NA	TRBV9	NA	TRBJ1-2	TGTGCCAGCAGCGTAGGAGATACCGGCTATGGCTACACCTTC	CASSVGDTGYGYTF
NA	TRBV5-6	NA	TRBJ2-5	TGTGCCAGCAGCCTAGGGGCTATCCAGACCCAGTACTTC	CASSLGAIQTQYF
NA	TRBV9	NA	TRBJ2-2	TGTGCCAGCAGCCCCGCGAGCGGAGCCACCGGGGAGCTGTTTTTT	CASSPASGATGELFF
NA	TRBV18	NA	TRBJ2-7	TGTGCCAGCTCACAAACGCGAGGGTTAGAGCAGTACTTC	CASSQTRGLEQYF